The 17 T cell receptor beta chains below come from one sample, sequenced in a study of human T cells and chemical hapten exposure. Time point here: pre-sensitization, week 0. As to treatment: therapeutic diphenylcyclopropenone sensitization with weekly scalp DPC. A single record per CDR3 protein comes from TCRdb applying MiXCR to the RACE reads. The data contain 300,000 to 400,000 distinct CDR3 sequences, 4.5% to 6% of them singletons. The sequenced sample was whole blood, obtained in connection with sensitization to the hapten diphenylcyclopropenone (DPC). These receptors all stem from a woman aged 45-65 years with alopecia areata. Some clones in this sample may be carry-over from other donors' samples.

This clonotype has more than one count but fewer than ten. The V and J genes are TRBV2 and TRBJ2-1, with 12 bases lining up with TRBD2. V was clipped by 3 bases and J by 4 bases; unmatched bases: 7. Per germline, CDR1 SNHLY and CDR2 FYNNEI. CDR3 size: 17 residues. For the CDR3, the DNA is TGTGCCAGCAGTGAGAAGACTAGCGGGGGAAGATACAATGAGCAGTTCTTC. Encoded protein: CASSEKTSGGRYNEQFF.

In its sample, this clonotype was seen many times. V is TRBV28 and J is TRBJ2-7; weak D call: TRBD2 (7 bases). Germline CDR1 reads MDHEN; CDR2 reads SYDVKM. V lost 7 bases and J lost 3, with 22 bases in between. The CDR3 loop spans 16 amino acids. CDR3 sequence (DNA): TGTGCCAGCACCCTTATAAGCGGGGCAGGGGTCTACGAGCAGTACTTC. It is translated as CASTLISGAGVYEQYF.

In this sample, this clonotype turned up many times. The chain recombines TRBV9 with TRBJ2-5; D possibly corresponds to TRBD1 (6 bases). The CDR3 has 14 amino acids. CDR1 SGDLS and CDR2 YYNGEE come from the germline V gene. V was trimmed by 0 bases and J by 2 bases, leaving 8 bases between them. CDR3 region: CASSVDREQETQYF. The CDR3 nucleotides read TGTGCCAGCAGCGTAGACAGGGAACAAGAGACCCAGTACTTC.

This clonotype was seen at least ten times. The chain is built from TRBV9 and TRBJ2-7, with D possibly called TRBD1 or TRBD2 (5 bases each). CDR1 SGDLS and CDR2 YYNGEE come from the germline V gene. V lost 3 bases to trimming and J lost 2 bases, with 9 bases between them. The CDR3 contains 13 residues. CDR3 bases: TGTGCCAGCAGCGCCGGGACCGCCTACGAGCAGTACTTC. This gives the protein CASSAGTAYEQYF.

The genes are TRBV4-1 and TRBJ2-5, with TRBD1 matching 8 bases. Looked up from germline, CDR1 is MGHRA and CDR2 is YSYEKL. The CDR3 is 17 amino acids. With V trimmed by 4 bases and J by 4 bases, 14 bases remained unmatched. The CDR3 loop is CASSPTPPSGGGETQYF. CDR3 nucleotides: TGCGCCAGCAGCCCTACCCCCCCCTCAGGGGGCGGAGAGACCCAGTACTTC.

Many counts were recorded for this clonotype. V usage is TRBV6-5 and J usage is TRBJ1-2; D not certain. Germline V gives CDR1 MNHEY, CDR2 SVGAGI. V dropped 2 bases and J dropped 8 bases, with 12 bases sitting between them. The CDR3 contains 13 residues. In DNA form, the CDR3 reads TGTGCCAGCAGTTACGGTTTTAGGGAAGGCTACACCTTC. Encoded protein: CASSYGFREGYTF.

This sequence joins TRBV29-1 and TRBJ2-3, with TRBD2 matching over 10 bases. J lost 4 bases, V lost 4 bases, and 8 bases had no gene match. The CDR3 loop spans 15 amino acids. CDR1 SQVTM and CDR2 ANQGSEA come from the germline V gene. This CDR3 reads CSVAGASGGADTQYF. The CDR3 nucleotides are TGCAGCGTTGCTGGGGCTAGCGGGGGTGCAGATACGCAGTATTTT.

The chain recombines TRBV12-3 or TRBV12-4 with TRBJ2-5; 8 nucleotides align to TRBD2. The CDR3 loop spans 15 amino acids. Trimming cost V 6 bases and J 3 bases; bases outside gene matches: 9. CDR3 in amino acids: CASSQRSGREETQYF. Here the CDR3 DNA reads TGTGCCAGCAGCCAAAGGAGCGGGAGAGAAGAGACCCAGTACTTC.

Only a few counts were recorded for this clonotype. The chain combines TRBV30 with TRBJ2-7; 11 bases match TRBD1. The V gene end was trimmed by 2 bases and the J gene end by 6 bases; junction bases not matched to a gene: 3. Germline loops: CDR1 GTSNPN, CDR2 SVGIG (reference sequence). The CDR3 runs to 13 residues. Written as DNA, the CDR3 is TGTGCCTGGAGTTCCGGGACAGGGGGCGAGCAGTACTTC. Translating it yields CAWSSGTGGEQYF.

This clonotype appeared many times. The gene calls are TRBV2 and TRBJ2-2; D ambiguous. The CDR3 extends over 13 amino acids. The germline CDR1 and CDR2 sequences are SNHLY and FYNNEI. Trimming cost V 6 bases and J 1 base, with 6 bases left between them. CDR3 protein: CASRNRNTGELFF. The CDR3 nucleotides are TGTGCCAGCAGAAACAGGAACACCGGGGAGCTGTTTTTT.

This clonotype was detected ten times or more. The rearrangement joins TRBV9 to TRBJ2-3; D is undetermined. Trimming cost V 4 bases and J 4 bases, with 19 bases left between them. The CDR3 extends over 16 amino acids. The germline gives CDR1 SGDLS, CDR2 YYNGEE. CDR3: CASSPGGGSAADTQYF. DNA for the CDR3: TGTGCCAGCAGCCCCGGTGGCGGCTCCGCGGCAGATACGCAGTATTTT.

This clonotype was detected ten times or more. The J gene is TRBJ2-3, the V gene TRBV6-5, with TRBD1 identical over 7 bases. Germline V gene lookup returns CDR1 MNHEY and CDR2 SVGAGI. V lost 6 bases to trimming and J lost 1 base; unmatched junction nucleotides: 7. This CDR3 has 15 residues. CDR3 sequence: CASRAYTGGTDTQYF. CDR3 sequence (DNA): TGTGCCAGCAGAGCATACACAGGGGGCACAGATACGCAGTATTTT.

This clonotype was counted ten times or more. The germline gene is not matched at one end of the junction; a read error may be the cause. The V and J genes are TRBV7-8 and TRBJ2-1; 9 bases agree with TRBD2. This CDR3 region has 14 residues. The germline V gene encodes CDR1 SGHVS and CDR2 FQNEAQ. This CDR3 reads CASSLAGVQNEQFF. CDR3 in DNA: TGTGCCAGCAGTTTAGCGGGAGTGCAGAATGAGCAGTTCTTC.

A word on this clonotype: A much larger clone differs from this one at a single base, so this may be a read error. The chain links TRBV29-1 to TRBJ2-3, with D tentatively TRBD2 (6 bases). Germline loops: CDR1 SQVTM, CDR2 ANQGSEA. This CDR3 has 14 residues. The CDR3 loop reads CSVVGGLREDTLYF. CDR3 bases: TGCAGCGTTGTAGGTGGGCTAAGGGAGGATACGCTGTATTTT.

Many counts were recorded for this clonotype. The chain combines TRBV9 with TRBJ2-1; D is undetermined. Trimming removed 0 bases at V and 5 bases at J, with 6 bases between. Germline-derived CDR1 and CDR2 are SGDLS and YYNGEE. The CDR3 totals 13 residues. In nucleotides, the CDR3 is TGTGCCAGCAGCGTAGAGCCTAACAATGAGCAGTTCTTC. Amino acid sequence: CASSVEPNNEQFF. The whole variable domain, remainder taken from reference TRBV9 and TRBJ2-1, is DSGVTQTPKHLITATGQRVTLRCSPRSGDLSVYWYQQSLDQGLQFLIQYYNGEERAKGNILERFSAQQFPDLHSELNLSSLELGDSALYFCASSVEPNNEQFFGPGTRLTVL.

This clonotype was picked up many times. V and J are TRBV7-9 and TRBJ2-3; perhaps TRBD2 as D (5 bases). V lost 5 bases and J lost 1, with 13 bases in between. CDR3 size: 15 residues. Germline CDR1 SEHNR, CDR2 FQNEAQ (reference sequence). CDR3: CASSRTGYGTDTQYF. The DNA for the CDR3 is TGTGCCAGCAGCAGGACGGGGTACGGCACAGATACGCAGTATTTT.

V usage is TRBV10-3 and J usage is TRBJ2-3; D call uncertain. Germline loops: CDR1 ENHRY, CDR2 SYGVKD. The germline V and J ends were trimmed by 11 bases and 9 bases, with 18 bases remaining between them. The CDR3 contains 12 residues. CDR3 nucleotides: TGTGCCTTAGCTGCAGGTCTAGGGACGCAGTATTTT. It is translated as CALAAGLGTQYF.